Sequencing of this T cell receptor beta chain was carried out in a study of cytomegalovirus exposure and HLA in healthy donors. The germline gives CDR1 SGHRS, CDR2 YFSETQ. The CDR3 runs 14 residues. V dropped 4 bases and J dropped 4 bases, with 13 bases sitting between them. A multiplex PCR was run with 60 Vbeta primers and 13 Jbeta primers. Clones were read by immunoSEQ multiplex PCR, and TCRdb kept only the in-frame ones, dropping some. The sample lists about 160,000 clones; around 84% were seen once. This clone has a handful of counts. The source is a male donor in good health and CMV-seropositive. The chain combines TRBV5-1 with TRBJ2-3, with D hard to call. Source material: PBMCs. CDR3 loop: CASSVGSAADTQYF. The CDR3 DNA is TGCGCCAGCAGCGTAGGCTCGGCGGCAGATACGCAGTATTTT. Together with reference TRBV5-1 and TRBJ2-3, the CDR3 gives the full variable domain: KAGVTQTPRYLIKTRGQQVTLSCSPISGHRSVSWYQQTPGQGLQFLFEYFSETQRNKGNFPGRFSGRQFSNSRSEMNVSTLELGDSALYLCASSVGSAADTQYFGPGTRLTVL.